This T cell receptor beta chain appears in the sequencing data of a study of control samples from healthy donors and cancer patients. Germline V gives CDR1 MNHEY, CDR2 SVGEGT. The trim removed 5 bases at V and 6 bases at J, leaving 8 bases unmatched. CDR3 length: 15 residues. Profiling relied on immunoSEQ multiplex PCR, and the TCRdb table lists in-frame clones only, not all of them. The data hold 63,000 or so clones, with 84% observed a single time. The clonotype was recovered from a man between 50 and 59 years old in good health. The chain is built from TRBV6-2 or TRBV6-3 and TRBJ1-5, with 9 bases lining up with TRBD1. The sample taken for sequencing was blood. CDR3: CASSLGQGRTQPQHF. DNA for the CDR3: TGTGCCAGCAGTCTAGGACAGGGGCGGACTCAGCCCCAGCATTTT.